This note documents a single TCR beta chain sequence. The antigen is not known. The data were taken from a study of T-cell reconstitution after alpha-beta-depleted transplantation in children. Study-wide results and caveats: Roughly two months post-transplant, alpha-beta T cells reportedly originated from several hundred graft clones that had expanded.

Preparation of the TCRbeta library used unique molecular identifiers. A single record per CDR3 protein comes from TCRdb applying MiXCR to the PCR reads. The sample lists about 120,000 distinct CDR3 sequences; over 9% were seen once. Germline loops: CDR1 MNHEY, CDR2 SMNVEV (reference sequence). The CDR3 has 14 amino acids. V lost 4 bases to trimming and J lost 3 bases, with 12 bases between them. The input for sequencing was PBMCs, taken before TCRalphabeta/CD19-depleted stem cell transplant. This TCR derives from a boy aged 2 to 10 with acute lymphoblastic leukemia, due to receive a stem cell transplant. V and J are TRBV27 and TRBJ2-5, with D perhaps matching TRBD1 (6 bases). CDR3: CASSSYPGEETQYF. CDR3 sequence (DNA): TGTGCCAGCAGTTCATACCCAGGGGAAGAGACCCAGTACTTC.